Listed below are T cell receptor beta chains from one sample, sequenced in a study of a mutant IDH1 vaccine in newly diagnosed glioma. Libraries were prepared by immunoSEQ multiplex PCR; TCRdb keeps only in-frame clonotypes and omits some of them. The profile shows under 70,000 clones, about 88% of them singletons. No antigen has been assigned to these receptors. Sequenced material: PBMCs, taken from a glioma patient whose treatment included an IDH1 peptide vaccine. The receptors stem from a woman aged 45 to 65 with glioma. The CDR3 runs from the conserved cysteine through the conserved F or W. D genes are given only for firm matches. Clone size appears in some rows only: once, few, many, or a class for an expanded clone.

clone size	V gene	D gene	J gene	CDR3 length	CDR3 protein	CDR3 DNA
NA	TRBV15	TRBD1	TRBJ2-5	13	CATRTGGSETQYF	TGTGCCACCAGGACAGGGGGAAGCGAGACCCAGTACTTC
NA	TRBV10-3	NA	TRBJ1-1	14	CAISPRDRDTEAFF	TGTGCCATCAGCCCCAGGGATAGGGACACTGAAGCTTTCTTT
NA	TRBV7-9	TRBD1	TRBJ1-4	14	CASSSRGPVEKLFF	TGTGCCAGCAGCAGCAGGGGGCCGGTGGAAAAACTGTTTTTT
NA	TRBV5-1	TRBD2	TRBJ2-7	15	CASSSIAGANYEQYF	TGCGCCAGCAGCTCAATAGCGGGGGCCAACTACGAGCAGTACTTC
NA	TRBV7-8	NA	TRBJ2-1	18	CASSLDGGPNLGFDEQFF	TGTGCCAGCAGCTTGGACGGGGGGCCTAATCTAGGGTTCGATGAGCAGTTCTTC
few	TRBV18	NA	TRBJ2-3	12	CASSLRTDTQYF	TGTGCCAGCTCACTGCGCACAGATACGCAGTATTTT
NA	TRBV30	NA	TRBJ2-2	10	CAWGAGELFF	TGTGCCTGGGGGGCCGGGGAGCTGTTTTTT
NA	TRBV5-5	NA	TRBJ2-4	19	CASSFGRPLTEGPKNIQYF	TGTGCCAGCAGCTTCGGACGGCCCTTGACGGAAGGCCCCAAAAACATTCAGTACTTC
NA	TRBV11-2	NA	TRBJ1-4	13	CASSLGLHEKLFF	TGTGCCAGCAGCTTGGGACTCCATGAAAAACTGTTTTTT
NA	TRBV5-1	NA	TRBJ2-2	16	CASSLAWGMNSGELFF	TGCGCCAGCAGCTTGGCCTGGGGTATGAACTCCGGGGAGCTGTTTTTT
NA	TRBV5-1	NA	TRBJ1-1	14	CASSLAVAAPEAFF	TGCGCCAGCAGCTTGGCCGTGGCAGCCCCTGAAGCTTTCTTT
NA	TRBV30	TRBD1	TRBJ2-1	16	CAWSGDDRGSYNEQFF	TGTGCCTGGAGTGGAGACGACAGGGGCTCCTACAATGAGCAGTTCTTC
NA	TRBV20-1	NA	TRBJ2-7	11	CSGDRSYEQYF	TGCAGCGGGGACCGCTCCTACGAGCAGTACTTC
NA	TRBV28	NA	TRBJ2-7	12	CASRIGRLEQYF	TGTGCCAGCAGGATCGGACGGCTCGAGCAGTACTTC
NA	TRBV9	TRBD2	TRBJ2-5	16	CASSIDRGGRWETQYF	TGTGCCAGCAGCATAGATCGGGGGGGGCGTTGGGAGACCCAGTACTTC
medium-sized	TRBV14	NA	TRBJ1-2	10	CASSPYRVHF	TGTGCCAGCAGTCCCTACAGGGTGCACTTC
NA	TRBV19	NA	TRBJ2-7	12	CASYTGFGEQYF	TGTGCCAGCTACACAGGGTTTGGCGAGCAGTACTTC
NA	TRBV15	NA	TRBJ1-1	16	CATSRDVGVDNTEAFF	TGTGCCACCAGCAGAGATGTGGGGGTGGATAACACTGAAGCTTTCTTT
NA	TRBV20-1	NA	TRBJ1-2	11	CSAPPRYGYTF	TGCAGTGCGCCCCCTCGCTATGGCTACACCTTC